This T cell receptor beta chain was observed in a study of PD-L1 blockade in urothelial cancer. For the study at large: Blood underwent analysis 3 weeks (second dose) and 6 weeks after treatment began.

This table comes from immunoSEQ multiplex PCR, and its TCRdb copy is limited to in-frame clones, with some not included. The sample lists some 60,000 clones, just over 85% occurring once. The CDR3 has 17 amino acids. Germline V gene sequence: CDR1 SGDLS, CDR2 YYNGEE. Losses at the gene ends were 4 bases for V and 4 bases for J; bases not matched to a gene: 13. J is TRBJ2-3 and V is TRBV9; 9 bases map to TRBD1. The TCR originated in a man aged 50-60 years with urothelial cancer. Specimen: PBMCs, collected around atezolizumab (anti-PD-L1) treatment. The DNA of the CDR3 is TGTGCCAGCAGCATCCGGGACAGGGCTTTTTTGTCAGATACGCAGTATTTT. Amino acid sequence: CASSIRDRAFLSDTQYF. The full variable domain, rest sourced from reference TRBV9 and TRBJ2-3, is DSGVTQTPKHLITATGQRVTLRCSPRSGDLSVYWYQQSLDQGLQFLIQYYNGEERAKGNILERFSAQQFPDLHSELNLSSLELGDSALYFCASSIRDRAFLSDTQYFGPGTRLTVL.